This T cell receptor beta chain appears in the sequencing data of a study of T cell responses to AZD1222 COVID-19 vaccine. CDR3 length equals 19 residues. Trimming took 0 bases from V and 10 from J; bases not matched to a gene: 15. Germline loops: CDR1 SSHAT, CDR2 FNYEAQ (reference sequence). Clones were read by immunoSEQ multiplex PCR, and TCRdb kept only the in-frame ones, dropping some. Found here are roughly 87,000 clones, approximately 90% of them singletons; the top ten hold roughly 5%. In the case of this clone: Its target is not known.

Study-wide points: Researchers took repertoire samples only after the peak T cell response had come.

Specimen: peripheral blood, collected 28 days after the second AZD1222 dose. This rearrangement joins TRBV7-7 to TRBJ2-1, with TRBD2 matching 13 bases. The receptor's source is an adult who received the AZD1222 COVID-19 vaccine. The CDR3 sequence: CASSLAPNRGTSGVSEQFF. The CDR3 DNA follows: TGTGCCAGCAGCTTAGCCCCGAATCGGGGGACTAGCGGGGTTAGCGAGCAGTTCTTC.